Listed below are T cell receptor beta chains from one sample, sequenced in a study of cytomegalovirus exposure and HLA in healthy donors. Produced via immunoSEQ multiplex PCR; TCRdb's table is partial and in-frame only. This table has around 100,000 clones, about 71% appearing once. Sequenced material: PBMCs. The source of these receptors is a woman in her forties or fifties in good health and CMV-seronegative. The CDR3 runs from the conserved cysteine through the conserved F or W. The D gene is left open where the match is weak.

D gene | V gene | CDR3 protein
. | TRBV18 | CASSPPWWAGSNQPQHF
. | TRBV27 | CASRSGVLGEKLFF
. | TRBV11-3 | CASSLARWGSHNTGELFF
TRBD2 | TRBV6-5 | CASSSRGYWEGTQYF
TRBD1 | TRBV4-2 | CASSQPGQNNSPLHF
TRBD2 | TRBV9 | CASSVGGAGTGELFF
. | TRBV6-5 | CASSYLGSSIGDGYTF
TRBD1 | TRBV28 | CASRPGQGYKANVLTF
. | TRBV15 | CATSRGGTEAYEQYF
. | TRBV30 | CAWSTEYEQYF
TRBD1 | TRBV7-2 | CASSRGGPNEKLFF
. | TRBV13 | CASSLPQTGNTEAFF
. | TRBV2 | CASRAGGYEQYF
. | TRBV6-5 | CASSYATGTQPQHF
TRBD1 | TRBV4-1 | CASSQGAGTGKFKDIQYF
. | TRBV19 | CASSTTGTSRIYGYTF
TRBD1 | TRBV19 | CASSLTGGRDQPQHF
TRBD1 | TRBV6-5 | CASSTGGSGKNIQYF
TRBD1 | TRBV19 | CASSTDRDEKLFF
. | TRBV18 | CASSPKIAGEQFF
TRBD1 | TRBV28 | CASTWGTGVGQPQHF
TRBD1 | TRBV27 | CASSSGQVYNEQFF
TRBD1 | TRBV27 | CASSFWTPGTGNRGGYTF
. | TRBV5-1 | CASSLVYGRAATNEKLFF
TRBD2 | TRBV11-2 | CASSLGLGTSGYEQYF
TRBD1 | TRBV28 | CATRLRDRPYEQYF
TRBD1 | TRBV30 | CAWSETGEYGYTF
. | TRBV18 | CASSPRSTGELFF